This passage covers 24 T cell receptor beta chains from one sample sequenced in a study of T cells in Graves' hyperthyroidism and ophthalmopathy. It was RNA transcripts that yielded the amplified TCR beta CDR3 regions. When the TCR CDR3 underwent first-round RT-PCR, the HTBI primer set was used. TCRdb reprocessed the multiplex PCR reads via MiXCR and lists one record per CDR3 protein. The sample lists some 200,000 distinct CDR3 sequences, approximately 16% occurring once. The sample comprised blood. The receptor set was obtained from a woman aged 50 to 60 with Graves' hyperthyroidism.

This clonotype appeared many times. The gene calls are TRBV2 and TRBJ2-7, with D perhaps matching TRBD1 (5 bases). The CDR3 totals 13 residues. The germline V gene has CDR1 SNHLY and CDR2 FYNNEI. V lost 4 bases to trimming and J lost 3 bases, with 10 bases between them. The CDR3, as DNA: TGTGCCAGCAGTGGGATAGGGGACTACGAGCAGTACTTC. Residues: CASSGIGDYEQYF.

This clonotype was seen repeatedly, ten times or more. The genes are TRBV28 and TRBJ2-1, with TRBD2 matching over 8 bases. Germline loops: CDR1 MDHEN, CDR2 SYDVKM. This CDR3 is 15 amino acids long. The J segment lost 4 bases and the V segment lost 3 bases, leaving 5 bases of the junction unmatched. The CDR3 DNA reads TGTGCCAGCAGTTTGGCCGGGGGGGAATACAATGAGCAGTTCTTC. Translated, it gives CASSLAGGEYNEQFF.

This clonotype showed up many times. This chain connects TRBV3-1 to TRBJ1-5, with D maybe TRBD1 (5 bases). V lost 0 bases and J 3 bases, leaving 12 bases between the germline ends. From germline, CDR1 is LGHDT and CDR2 YNNKEL (reference sequence). The CDR3 sequence is 16 residues long. The chain's CDR3 is CASSQEGGTSNQPQHF. The DNA for the CDR3 is TGTGCCAGCAGCCAAGAGGGAGGGACCTCCAATCAGCCCCAGCATTTT.

This clonotype was seen many times. The chain has TRBV5-1 and TRBJ1-5, with unresolved D. Germline loops: CDR1 SGHRS, CDR2 YFSETQ. CDR3 size: 19 residues. The germline V and J ends were trimmed by 2 bases and 0 bases, with 21 bases remaining between them. CDR3 sequence reads: CASSFHRLLETYSNQPQHF. DNA of the CDR3: TGCGCCAGCAGCTTCCACAGATTACTCGAAACTTATAGCAATCAGCCCCAGCATTTT. The full variable domain, with the rest looked up from reference TRBV5-1 and TRBJ1-5, is KAGVTQTPRYLIKTRGQQVTLSCSPISGHRSVSWYQQTPGQGLQFLFEYFSETQRNKGNFPGRFSGRQFSNSRSEMNVSTLELGDSALYLCASSFHRLLETYSNQPQHFGDGTRLSIL.

The V call is TRBV7-9, the J call TRBJ2-5; tentatively, D is TRBD1 or TRBD2 (5 bases each). Trimming left V 5 bases short and J 5 bases short, with 15 bases between. The CDR3 runs to 14 residues. The germline CDR1 and CDR2 sequences are SEHNR and FQNEAQ (reference sequence). CDR3 loop: CASSPRGPDETQYF. CDR3 DNA sequence: TGTGCCAGCAGCCCCCGGGGCCCAGATGAGACCCAGTACTTC. The entire variable domain, with the rest obtained from reference TRBV7-9 and TRBJ2-5, is as follows: DTGVSQNPRHKITKRGQNVTFRCDPISEHNRLYWYRQTLGQGPEFLTYFQNEAQLEKSRLLSDRFSAERPKGSFSTLEIQRTEQGDSAMYLCASSPRGPDETQYFGPGTRLLVL.

The chain combines TRBV6-1 with TRBJ1-5; 7 bases line up with TRBD1. This CDR3 is 14 amino acids long. V dropped 6 bases and J dropped 4; count of bases not matched to a gene: 6. CDR1 and CDR2 from the germline V gene are MNHNS and SASEGT. CDR3 bases: TGTGCCAGCAGGGGACAGCCTTTAAATCAGCCCCAGCATTTT. As protein: CASRGQPLNQPQHF.

The genes are TRBV19 and TRBJ2-7, with D perhaps matching TRBD1 (5 bases). The germline V and J ends were trimmed by 5 bases and 1 base, with 12 bases remaining between them. The CDR3 spans 14 residues. CDR1 is LNHDA and CDR2 is SQIVND in the germline V gene (reference sequence). This CDR3 is CASSSQASSYEQYF. The CDR3 DNA reads TGTGCCAGTAGTTCACAGGCGTCTTCCTACGAGCAGTACTTC.

The rearrangement joins TRBV30 to TRBJ1-1; perhaps TRBD1 as D (6 bases). V was cut by 1 base and J by 0 bases, with 30 bases left in between. Germline CDR1 GTSNPN, CDR2 SVGIG (reference sequence). CDR3 length equals 21 residues. DNA for the CDR3: TGTGCCTGGAGTGCCCTACTCTTGGGTCAGGGGAACCCGAGGTTGAACACTGAAGCTTTCTTT. Residues: CAWSALLLGQGNPRLNTEAFF.

V gene TRBV5-8 combines with J gene TRBJ2-1; TRBD2 aligns across 8 bases. This CDR3 spans 15 amino acids. V shed 6 bases, J shed 3 bases, and the junction held 8 bases outside the gene matches. CDR1 and CDR2 (germline): SGHTS, YDEGEE. In DNA form, the CDR3 reads TGTGCCAGCACCATGAAGGGACTAGTCTACAATGAGCAGTTCTTC. Protein: CASTMKGLVYNEQFF.

J is TRBJ2-5 and V is TRBV12-3 or TRBV12-4; possible D gene TRBD2, 5 bases. Trimming pared 7 bases from V and 7 bases from J, leaving 19 bases between. The CDR3 length is 14 residues. The CDR3 sequence is CASKPSGMSATQYF. For the CDR3, the DNA is TGTGCCAGCAAACCCTCGGGGATGTCTGCGACCCAGTACTTC.

This clonotype appeared many times. J is TRBJ2-5 and V is TRBV7-2; D not certain. V lost 1 base, J lost 2 bases, and 8 bases lay in between. The CDR3 has 14 residues. Germline-derived CDR1 and CDR2 are SGHTA and FQGNSA. The CDR3 reads CASSLVPGQETQYF. The CDR3, as DNA: TGTGCCAGCAGCTTAGTACCGGGTCAAGAGACCCAGTACTTC.

This clonotype was recorded many times. This sequence joins TRBV6-1 and TRBJ1-5; unclear D gene. Germline loops: CDR1 MNHNS, CDR2 SASEGT. V gave up 3 bases and J gave up 4 bases, with 7 bases separating them. This CDR3 is 13 amino acids long. DNA for the CDR3: TGTGCCAGCAGTGAGGGGTTAAATCAGCCCCAGCATTTT. Protein sequence: CASSEGLNQPQHF.

This sequence joins TRBV7-9 and TRBJ1-1, with D uncertain. There are 13 residues in the CDR3. CDR1 and CDR2 from the germline V gene are SEHNR and FQNEAQ (reference sequence). The V end lost 5 bases, the J end lost 8 bases, and 15 bases lay between the germline ends. Here the CDR3 DNA reads TGTGCCAGCAGCGCGGGGTGGCAGACAGAAGCTTTCTTT. It encodes CASSAGWQTEAFF.

This clonotype was seen repeatedly, ten times or more. The chain uses TRBV27 and TRBJ1-2; no firm D call. This CDR3 spans 14 amino acids. Germline V gives CDR1 MNHEY, CDR2 SMNVEV (reference sequence). Deletions cut 5 bases from V and 2 bases from J, with 12 bases between. CDR3 coding DNA: TGTGCCAGCAGTCCAGACAAAACCAACTATGGCTACACCTTC. Its translation is CASSPDKTNYGYTF.

The V call is TRBV30, the J call TRBJ2-7; D ambiguous. The V gene lost 1 base and the J gene lost 6 bases, with 13 bases spanning the gap. CDR3 length: 13 amino acids. CDR1 and CDR2 from the germline V gene are GTSNPN and SVGIG (reference sequence). CDR3 loop: CAWSGRIDGEQYF. The CDR3, as DNA: TGTGCCTGGAGTGGCCGGATTGATGGCGAGCAGTACTTC.

This clonotype occurred many times. The CDR3 reads CASSLFRAGTEAFF. DNA of the CDR3: TGTGCCAGCAGTTTGTTCAGGGCGGGCACTGAAGCTTTCTTT. The chain is built from TRBV12-3 or TRBV12-4 and TRBJ1-1, with TRBD1 as a possible D gene (5 bases). Trimming pared 3 bases from V and 4 bases from J, leaving 12 bases between. The CDR3 covers 14 residues.

The chain joins TRBV9 to TRBJ2-7; a weak D match, TRBD1 (6 bases). Germline loops: CDR1 SGDLS, CDR2 YYNGEE. V was clipped by 4 bases and J by 0 bases, with 11 bases between them. The CDR3 is 14 amino acids. The CDR3: CASSPQGRSYEQYF. As DNA, the CDR3 is TGTGCCAGCAGCCCACAGGGACGCTCCTACGAGCAGTACTTC.

In the case of this clonotype: The final CDR3 position lacks the conserved phenylalanine or tryptophan, pointing to a likely read error. This chain links TRBV19 with TRBJ2-4; tentatively, D is TRBD1 or TRBD2 (5 bases each). The CDR3 totals 14 residues. Between the trimmed V and J ends, which lost 1 base and 8 bases, there was a span of 12 bases. Germline V gives CDR1 LNHDA, CDR2 SQIVND (reference sequence). CDR3 coding DNA: TGTGCCAGTAGTATAGTCGGGGACGTAGACATTCAGTACTCC. It yields the protein CASSIVGDVDIQYS.

The chain carries TRBV5-1 and TRBJ1-4; 8 positions agree with TRBD1. The CDR3 extends over 14 amino acids. Germline V gene sequence: CDR1 SGHRS, CDR2 YFSETQ. V lost 7 bases and J lost 7; bases outside the gene matches: 9. The CDR3 is CASGDTGGGEKLFF. As DNA, the CDR3 is TGCGCCAGCGGAGATACAGGGGGTGGTGAAAAACTGTTTTTT.

At least ten counts were recorded for this clonotype. This chain's CDR3 is CASSLATPARGNSPLHF. The DNA of the CDR3 is TGTGCCAGCAGCTTAGCCACCCCCGCCAGGGGCAATTCACCCCTCCACTTT. The rearrangement links TRBV7-9 to TRBJ1-6; tentative D call: TRBD1 (6 bases). Germline V gene sequence: CDR1 SEHNR, CDR2 FQNEAQ (reference sequence). The V end lost 0 bases, the J end lost 7 bases, and 16 bases lay between the germline ends. The CDR3 extends over 17 amino acids.

This clonotype appeared a few times. The chain is built from TRBV20-1 and TRBJ1-4; D possibly corresponds to TRBD1 (5 bases). From germline, CDR1 is DFQATT and CDR2 SNEGSKA (reference sequence). This CDR3 is 11 amino acids long. V was pared by 2 bases and J by 8 bases, with 6 bases between. This CDR3 is CSARQGEKLFF. DNA for the CDR3: TGCAGTGCTAGACAGGGCGAAAAACTGTTTTTT.

This clonotype has just one count. The V call is TRBV20-1, the J call TRBJ2-1; TRBD2 matches at 11 bases. The CDR3 runs to 14 residues. Per the germline V gene, CDR1 is DFQATT and CDR2 is SNEGSKA (reference sequence). Trimming took 3 bases from V and 7 from J; bases not matched to a gene: 5. The CDR3 spells CSARPGTSGNEQFF. As DNA, the CDR3 is TGCAGTGCTAGGCCCGGGACTAGCGGTAATGAGCAGTTCTTC.

The table lists this clonotype with many counts. J is TRBJ2-1 and V is TRBV7-3, with TRBD1 matching over 10 bases. The CDR3 is made up of 15 amino acids. Germline-derived CDR1 and CDR2 are SGHTA and FQGTGA. Trimming cost V 5 bases and J 4 bases; bases outside gene matches: 5. CDR3 residues: CASSPTGGWYNEQFF. CDR3 coding DNA: TGTGCCAGCAGCCCGACAGGGGGCTGGTACAATGAGCAGTTCTTC.

This clonotype showed up many times. The chain is built from TRBV5-5 and TRBJ1-1; no firm D call. V was shortened by 0 bases and J by 3 bases, with 6 bases between the two germline ends. The CDR3 runs 13 residues. Looked up from germline, CDR1 is SGHKS and CDR2 is YYEKEE (reference sequence). The DNA of the CDR3 is TGTGCCAGCAGCTTGGGGCATTACACTGAAGCTTTCTTT. Translation gives CASSLGHYTEAFF.